The 26 T cell receptor beta chains reported below all come from one sample, sequenced in a study of T cells in localized non-small cell lung cancer. Sequencing was performed with immunoSEQ multiplex PCR; in TCRdb, only in-frame clones are kept and a portion is missing. Of some 3,500 clones listed, 25% to 30% are singletons. The material was lung tumor tissue, obtained before any cancer treatment. Receptor source: a male donor older than 55 with stage I lung adenocarcinoma.

This clone rates as medium-sized (0.01 to 0.1%). V is TRBV11-3 and J is TRBJ2-7; 14 bases are shared with TRBD2. The CDR3 runs 17 residues. Unmatched junction bases numbered 12, after V lost 5 bases and J lost 6 bases. Germline V gene data show CDR1 as SGHNT and CDR2 as YENEEA. The DNA for the CDR3 is TGTGCCAGCAGCCAAGGGACTGGGACTAGCGGGAGAGGCGAGCAGTACTTC. Protein sequence: CASSQGTGTSGRGEQYF.

This clone appeared a few times. This chain links TRBV12-2 with TRBJ2-1; TRBD2, the D gene given by the table, was not confirmed from the DNA. TRBV12-2 is termed a pseudogene. CDR3 length equals 16 residues. In nucleotides, the CDR3 is TGTGCAAGTCGCTACGCCGGGACTAGCGCTTACAATGAGCAGTTCTTC. This codes for CASRYAGTSAYNEQFF.

V is TRBV29-1 and J is TRBJ2-2; D not certain. V was trimmed by 7 bases and J by 4 bases, leaving 16 bases between them. Germline V gene data show CDR1 as SQVTM and CDR2 as ANQGSEA. This CDR3 spans 14 amino acids. CDR3 in amino acids: CSATPGSGTGELFF. The CDR3 DNA reads TGCAGCGCAACCCCGGGCTCGGGCACCGGGGAGCTGTTTTTT.

The CDR3: CASSLLTGGTGGTQYF. The CDR3 DNA reads TGTGCCAGCAGTCTACTGACAGGCGGGACGGGGGGGACCCAGTACTTC. V gene TRBV28 combines with J gene TRBJ2-5; D is perhaps TRBD2 (7 bases). The CDR3 is made up of 16 amino acids. In germline, CDR1 is MDHEN, CDR2 SYDVKM. V lost 5 bases and J 7 bases, leaving 23 bases between the germline ends.

In this sample, this clone turned up a few times. The rearrangement uses TRBV9 and TRBJ1-3; tentative D call: TRBD1 (6 bases). The ends were cut back, 4 bases at V and 4 bases at J, with 9 bases in the middle. Per germline, CDR1 SGDLS and CDR2 YYNGEE. CDR3 length: 13 amino acids. The CDR3 nucleotides read TGTGCCAGCAGCCCAGGGGACGGAAACACCATATATTTT. Protein: CASSPGDGNTIYF.

The chain combines TRBV15 with TRBJ2-5; perhaps D is TRBD1 or TRBD2 (5 bases each). V dropped 5 bases and J dropped 6 bases, with 19 bases sitting between them. Germline V gene sequence: CDR1 LNHNV, CDR2 YYDKDF (reference sequence). The CDR3 loop spans 15 amino acids. The chain's CDR3 is CATSPRDPQLKTQYF. The DNA for the CDR3 is TGTGCCACCAGCCCCCGGGACCCTCAATTAAAGACCCAGTACTTC.

This chain joins TRBV29-1 and TRBJ1-4; D is perhaps TRBD1 (5 bases). Trimming took off 6 bases at V and 0 bases at J, with 11 bases between the two ends. Germline V CDR1 and CDR2: SQVTM, ANQGSEA. The CDR3 length is 14 residues. The DNA for the CDR3 is TGCAGCGTCAAAGGGGCTACAACTAATGAAAAACTGTTTTTT. This encodes CSVKGATTNEKLFF.

The rearrangement joins TRBV6-8 to TRBJ2-1; 7 positions agree with TRBD2. The V segment lost 2 bases and the J segment 9 bases; nucleotides outside the gene matches: 10. Germline V gene data show CDR1 as MNHGY and CDR2 as SAAAGT. This CDR3 has 15 residues. CDR3 nucleotides: TGTGCCAGCAGTTACGTGGGAGGGCCTCCGAGTGAGCAGTTCTTC. This codes for CASSYVGGPPSEQFF.

The V and J genes are TRBV28 and TRBJ1-2; D perhaps matches TRBD1 (5 bases). Germline V lookup: CDR1 MDHEN, CDR2 SYDVKM. Trimming removed 2 bases from V and 8 bases from J, with 9 bases in between. This CDR3 has 12 amino acids. The CDR3 is CASSLGDGGYTF. The CDR3 DNA sequence: TGTGCCAGCAGTTTAGGGGACGGCGGCTACACCTTC.

This clone was detected only a few times. The chain couples TRBV7-5 to TRBJ1-3; the listed D gene, TRBD1, was not tested against the DNA. TRBV7-5 is marked as a pseudogene. The CDR3 is 17 residues long. CDR3 region: CASSSGVVQGSGNTIYF. The CDR3 DNA sequence: TGTGCCAGCAGCTCTGGTGTGGTACAGGGGAGCGGAAACACCATATATTTT.

The V gene is TRBV9, the J gene TRBJ2-7, with D maybe TRBD1 (7 bases). Germline values: CDR1 SGDLS, CDR2 YYNGEE. This CDR3 has 14 amino acids. Deletions cut 4 bases from V and 4 bases from J, with 15 bases between. The CDR3 DNA sequence: TGTGCCAGCAGCCTCTGGCGGGACAGTTACGAGCAGTACGTC. It yields the protein CASSLWRDSYEQYV.

V gene TRBV10-3 combines with J gene TRBJ1-2; D uncertain. The CDR3 totals 12 residues. Germline V gene lookup returns CDR1 ENHRY and CDR2 SYGVKD. With 0 bases removed from V and 3 bases from J, the gap between germline ends came to 2 bases. The CDR3 loop reads CAISESDYGYTF. CDR3 in DNA: TGTGCCATCAGTGAGTCGGACTATGGCTACACCTTC.

This clone was seen only a few times. The chain recombines TRBV11-3 with TRBJ2-2, with D perhaps matching TRBD1 (5 bases). V lost 2 bases to trimming and J lost 0 bases, with 10 bases between them. The CDR3 runs 16 residues. CDR1 is SGHNT and CDR2 is YENEEA in the germline V gene. The CDR3 here is CASSLQARANTGELFF. The CDR3 DNA sequence: TGTGCCAGCAGCTTACAGGCCAGGGCGAACACCGGGGAGCTGTTTTTT.

This clone rates as medium-sized. The chain recombines TRBV6-8 with TRBJ2-7; D not certain. Germline CDR1 reads MNHGY; CDR2 reads SAAAGT. The V and J ends lost 10 bases and 4 bases respectively, with 29 bases between them. The CDR3 length is 17 residues. The CDR3 DNA sequence: TGTGCCATCAGGCTCACATCGACGGTCGCTCCGGAATACGAGCAGTACTTC. It codes for CAIRLTSTVAPEYEQYF.

This clone was counted between two and nine times. V and J are TRBV28 and TRBJ1-1; D gene uncertain. The CDR3 consists of 15 residues. CDR1 is MDHEN and CDR2 is SYDVKM in the germline V gene. Between the trimmed V and J ends, which lost 5 bases and 5 bases, there was a span of 18 bases. CDR3 sequence: CASSRPTYGRTEAFF. The CDR3 DNA is TGTGCCAGCAGTCGACCGACCTATGGGCGGACTGAAGCTTTCTTT.

The chain has TRBV28 and TRBJ2-7; TRBD2 agrees at 11 bases. CDR3 length: 16 residues. Germline V gene lookup returns CDR1 MDHEN and CDR2 SYDVKM. Trimming removed 6 bases from V and 2 bases from J; junction bases left unmatched: 9. CDR3 bases: TGTGCCAGCAGCCCTAATAGACTAGCGGGACCCTACGAGCAGTACTTC. Translating gives CASSPNRLAGPYEQYF.

This clone was seen only a few times. The rearrangement links TRBV28 to TRBJ1-5; D is possibly TRBD1 (5 bases). This CDR3 region has 15 residues. Per germline, CDR1 MDHEN and CDR2 SYDVKM. Trimming pared 3 bases from V and 4 bases from J, leaving 13 bases between. The CDR3 is CASSFSQGTNQPQHF. In nucleotides, the CDR3 is TGTGCCAGCAGTTTCTCCCAGGGAACAAATCAGCCCCAGCATTTT.

The chain is built from TRBV19 and TRBJ2-1; a possible D gene is TRBD2 (5 bases). The V end was cut by 6 bases, the J end by 11 bases, with 14 bases between. The CDR3 extends over 12 amino acids. Germline-derived CDR1 and CDR2 are LNHDA and SQIVND (reference sequence). For the CDR3, the DNA is TGTGCCAGTAGAAGTGGGCCGGGGAAGCAGTTCTTC. The encoded protein is CASRSGPGKQFF. Combining the CDR3 with reference TRBV19 and TRBJ2-1 gives the whole variable domain DGGITQSPKYLFRKEGQNVTLSCEQNLNHDAMYWYRQDPGQGLRLIYYSQIVNDFQKGDIAEGYSVSREKKESFPLTVTSAQKNPTAFYLCASRSGPGKQFFGPGTRLTVL.

This clone was detected a few times. J is TRBJ1-2 and V is TRBV6-8, with D perhaps TRBD1 (6 bases). This CDR3 region has 14 residues. Trimming removed 6 bases from V and 5 bases from J, with 16 bases in between. Looked up from germline, CDR1 is MNHGY and CDR2 is SAAAGT. DNA for the CDR3: TGTGCCAGCAGGCACCTCGACAGGCTATATGGCTACACCTTC. Protein: CASRHLDRLYGYTF.

CDR3 sequence reads: CASSPTANTEAFF. The CDR3 DNA reads TGTGCCAGCTCACCAACAGCGAACACTGAAGCTTTCTTT. The chain joins TRBV18 to TRBJ1-1; D remains unclear. The CDR3 runs 13 residues. V lost 2 bases and J lost 1, with 5 bases in between. Germline V gene data show CDR1 as KGHSH and CDR2 as LQKENI.

This clone was found a few times. The V call is TRBV10-3, the J call TRBJ1-2; no reliable D call. Germline CDR1 reads ENHRY; CDR2 reads SYGVKD. The CDR3 consists of 14 residues. V lost 5 bases and J 7 bases, leaving 17 bases between the germline ends. CDR3 nucleotides: TGTGCCATCAGTCCAACTGGGAAATCGGTTGGCTACACCTTC. The encoded protein is CAISPTGKSVGYTF.

A word on this clone: A junction end diverges from the germline sequence, so it may reflect a read error. The gene calls are TRBV28 and TRBJ1-1; D is undetermined. The CDR3 is 13 residues long. CDR1 is MDHEN and CDR2 is SYDVKM in the germline V gene. In DNA form, the CDR3 reads TGTGCCAGCTGGAAGGGAGTCCCCTCTGATGCTTTCTTT. The encoded protein is CASWKGVPSDAFF.

This chain joins TRBV23-1 and TRBJ2-7; 7 bases align to TRBD1. TRBV23-1 carries the ORF label, with uncertain function. The CDR3 sequence is 13 residues long. The V segment lost 11 bases and the J segment 0 bases; nucleotides outside the gene matches: 7. The CDR3 bases are TGCGCCCAGACCCGGGACAGCTCCTACGAGCAGTACGTC. Translating gives CAQTRDSSYEQYV.

This clone has more than one count but fewer than ten. The chain carries TRBV14 and TRBJ1-1; no firm D call. With 8 bases removed from V and 7 bases from J, the gap between germline ends came to 11 bases. The CDR3 is made up of 11 amino acids. CDR1 is SGHDN and CDR2 is FVKESK in the germline V gene. This CDR3 is CASSAQLEAFF. The CDR3 DNA is TGTGCCAGCTCAGCACAGCTTGAAGCTTTCTTT.

This clone came up once. This chain uses TRBV19 with TRBJ2-1; 15 bases align to TRBD2. Germline values: CDR1 LNHDA, CDR2 SQIVND (reference sequence). J lost 3 bases, V lost 3 bases, and 9 bases had no gene match. The CDR3 consists of 19 residues. In DNA, the CDR3 is TGTGCCAGTAGTATCGGACTAGCGGGAGGGCCAGGTGACTACAATGAGCAGTTCTTC. This codes for CASSIGLAGGPGDYNEQFF.

This clone was detected only a few times. The chain is built from TRBV18 and TRBJ1-4; unclear D gene. Germline V gives CDR1 KGHSH, CDR2 LQKENI. V was shortened by 6 bases and J by 8 bases, with 13 bases between the two germline ends. CDR3 length equals 13 residues. The CDR3 nucleotides are TGTGCCAGCTCCCCGGGTGCGGGAGAAAAACTGTTTTTT. Translation gives CASSPGAGEKLFF.